This is a list of T cell receptor beta chains from one sample in a study of metastatic and nonmetastatic thyroid tumors. TCRdb reprocessed the PCR reads using MiXCR. The sample records approximately 16,000 clones, more than 10% being singletons. The sequenced material came from blood. The receptors originated from a female donor with papillary thyroid cancer or a benign thyroid nodule (not recorded which). Some clones in this sample may be carry-over from other donors' samples. Both conserved end residues are part of each CDR3. A D gene is named only where the DNA matches it firmly. Rows may omit the clone size; those that give it use once, few, many or a size class.

TRBJ2-6 | - | TRBV5-5 | many | CASSRLTETANVLTF
TRBJ1-1 | TRBD1 | TRBV20-1 | many | CSADRGIAEAFF
TRBJ1-4 | - | TRBV6-2/TRBV6-3 | many | CASSLQYNEKLFF
TRBJ1-4 | TRBD1 | TRBV5-1 | many | CASSFGQDSTTNEKLFF
TRBJ2-3 | - | TRBV28 | - | CASSLVAGTDTQYF
TRBJ2-5 | - | TRBV5-1 | many | CASSAGRWGSQETQYF
TRBJ2-1 | TRBD1 | TRBV6-1 | few | CASSKDRGMNEQFF
TRBJ2-3 | TRBD1 | TRBV11-2 | - | CASSSGQVYTDTQYF
TRBJ1-4 | - | TRBV12-3/TRBV12-4 | many | CASSLATGLGLFF
TRBJ2-7 | - | TRBV6-5 | few | CSSSYEASYQQYF
TRBJ1-5 | - | TRBV20-1 | many | CSARKDRANQPQHF
TRBJ2-6 | TRBD1 | TRBV20-1 | many | CSAAGTGGAWANVLTF
TRBJ2-1 | - | TRBV12-3/TRBV12-4 | many | CASSYSPGNEQFF
TRBJ2-1 | TRBD2 | TRBV6-1 | medium-sized | CASSEVSGSSNEQFF
TRBJ1-3 | - | TRBV5-1 | many | CASSVQPFSGNTIYF
TRBJ2-1 | TRBD1 | TRBV11-3 | many | CASSFRDRGPDEQFF
TRBJ2-3 | TRBD2 | TRBV6-4 | medium-sized | CASSVTSGSTDTQYF
TRBJ2-7 | - | TRBV6-2/TRBV6-3 | medium-sized | CASSRGPSATYEQYF
TRBJ1-1 | - | TRBV28 | few | CASNLQGAEAFF
TRBJ2-3 | TRBD1 | TRBV18 | many | CASSRQGASGDTQYF